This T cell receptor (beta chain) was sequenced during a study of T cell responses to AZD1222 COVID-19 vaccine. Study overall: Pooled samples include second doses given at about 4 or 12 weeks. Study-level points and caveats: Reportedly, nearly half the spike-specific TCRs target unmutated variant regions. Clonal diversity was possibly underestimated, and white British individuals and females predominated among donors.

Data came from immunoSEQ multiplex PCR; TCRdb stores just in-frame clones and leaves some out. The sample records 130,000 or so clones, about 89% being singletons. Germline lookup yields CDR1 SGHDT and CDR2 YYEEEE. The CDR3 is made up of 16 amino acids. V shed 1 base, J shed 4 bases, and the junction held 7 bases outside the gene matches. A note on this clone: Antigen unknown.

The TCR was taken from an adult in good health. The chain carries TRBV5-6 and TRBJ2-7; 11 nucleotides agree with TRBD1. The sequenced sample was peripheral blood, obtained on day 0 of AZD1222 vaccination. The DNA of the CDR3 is TGTGCCAGCAGCTTGCCCGGGACAGGGGGTGGTTACGAGCAGTACTTC. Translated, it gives CASSLPGTGGGYEQYF.